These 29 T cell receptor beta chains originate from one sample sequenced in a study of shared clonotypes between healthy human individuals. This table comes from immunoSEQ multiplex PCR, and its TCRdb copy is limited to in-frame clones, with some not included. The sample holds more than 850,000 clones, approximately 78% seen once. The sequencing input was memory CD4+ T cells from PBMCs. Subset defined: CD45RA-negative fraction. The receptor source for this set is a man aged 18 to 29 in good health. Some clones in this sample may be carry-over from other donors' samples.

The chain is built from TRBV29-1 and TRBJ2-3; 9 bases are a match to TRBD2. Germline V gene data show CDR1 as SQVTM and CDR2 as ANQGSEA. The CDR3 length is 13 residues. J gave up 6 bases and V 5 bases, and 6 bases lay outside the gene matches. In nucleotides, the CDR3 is TGCAGCGTTCGTAGCGGGAGTTGGGATACGCAGTATTTT. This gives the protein CSVRSGSWDTQYF.

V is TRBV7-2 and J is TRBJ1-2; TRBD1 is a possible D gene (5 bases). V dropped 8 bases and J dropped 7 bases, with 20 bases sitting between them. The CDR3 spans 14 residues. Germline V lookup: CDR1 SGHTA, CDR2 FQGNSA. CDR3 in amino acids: CASRSLDQGGGYTF. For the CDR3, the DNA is TGTGCCAGCCGCAGCTTAGACCAGGGAGGTGGCTACACCTTC.

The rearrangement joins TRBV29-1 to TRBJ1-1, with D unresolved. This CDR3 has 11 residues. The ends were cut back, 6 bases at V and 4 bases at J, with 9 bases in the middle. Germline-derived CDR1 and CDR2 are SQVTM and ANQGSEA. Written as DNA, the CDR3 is TGCAGCGTAAGGACTGGCACTGAAGCTTTCTTT. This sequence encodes CSVRTGTEAFF. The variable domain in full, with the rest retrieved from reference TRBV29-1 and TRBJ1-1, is SAVISQKPSRDICQRGTSLTIQCQVDSQVTMMFWYRQQPGQSLTLIATANQGSEATYESGFVIDKFPISRPNLTFSTLTVSNMSPEDSSIYLCSVRTGTEAFFGQGTRLTVV.

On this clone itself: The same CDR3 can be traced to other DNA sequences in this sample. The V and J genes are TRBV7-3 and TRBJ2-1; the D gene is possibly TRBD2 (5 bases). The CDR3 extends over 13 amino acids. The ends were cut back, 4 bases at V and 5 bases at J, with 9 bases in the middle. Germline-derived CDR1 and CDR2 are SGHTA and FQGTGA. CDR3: CASSSTRDNEQFF. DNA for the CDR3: TGTGCCAGCAGCTCTACTAGGGACAATGAGCAGTTCTTC.

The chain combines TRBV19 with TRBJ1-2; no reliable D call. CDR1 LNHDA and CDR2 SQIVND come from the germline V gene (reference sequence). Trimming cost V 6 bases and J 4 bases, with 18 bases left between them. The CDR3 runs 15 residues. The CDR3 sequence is CASSPPGTNPYGYTF. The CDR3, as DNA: TGTGCCAGTAGCCCCCCGGGTACAAATCCCTATGGCTACACCTTC.

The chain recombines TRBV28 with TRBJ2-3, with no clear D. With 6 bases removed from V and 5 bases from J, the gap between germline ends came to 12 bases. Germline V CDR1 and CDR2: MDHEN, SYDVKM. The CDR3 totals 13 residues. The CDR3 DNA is TGTGCCAGCAGAGACGGTGAAGGAGATACGCAGTATTTT. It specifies CASRDGEGDTQYF. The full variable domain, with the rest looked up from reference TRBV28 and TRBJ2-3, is DVKVTQSSRYLVKRTGEKVFLECVQDMDHENMFWYRQDPGLGLRLIYFSYDVKMKEKGDIPEGYSVSREKKERFSLILESASTNQTSMYLCASRDGEGDTQYFGPGTRLTVL.

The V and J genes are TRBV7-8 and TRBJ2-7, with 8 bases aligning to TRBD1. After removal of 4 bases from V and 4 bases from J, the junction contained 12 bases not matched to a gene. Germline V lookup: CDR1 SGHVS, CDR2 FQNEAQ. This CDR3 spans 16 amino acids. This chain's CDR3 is CASSSYRDRRIYEQYF. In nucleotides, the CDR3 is TGTGCCAGCAGCTCCTACCGGGACAGGAGGATTTACGAGCAGTACTTC.

The CDR3 loop reads CASSLFGTGTIHEQYF. The CDR3 coding sequence is TGCGCCAGCAGCTTGTTCGGGACAGGGACGATCCACGAGCAGTACTTC. The chain carries TRBV5-1 and TRBJ2-7; TRBD1 aligns across 9 bases. The CDR3 is made up of 16 amino acids. CDR1 is SGHRS and CDR2 is YFSETQ in the germline V gene. The ends lost 1 base at V and 5 bases at J; junction bases unmatched: 10.

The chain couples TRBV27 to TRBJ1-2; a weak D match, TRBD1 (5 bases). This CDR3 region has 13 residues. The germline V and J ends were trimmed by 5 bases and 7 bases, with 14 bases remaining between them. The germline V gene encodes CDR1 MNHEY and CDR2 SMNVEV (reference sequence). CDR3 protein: CASSLRSGVGYTF. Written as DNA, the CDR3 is TGTGCCAGCAGTCTACGGTCGGGGGTTGGCTACACCTTC.

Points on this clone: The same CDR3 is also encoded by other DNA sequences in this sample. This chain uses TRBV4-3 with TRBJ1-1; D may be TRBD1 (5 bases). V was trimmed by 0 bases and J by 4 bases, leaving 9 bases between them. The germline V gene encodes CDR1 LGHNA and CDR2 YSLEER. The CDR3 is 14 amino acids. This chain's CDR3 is CASSQDLGGTEAFF. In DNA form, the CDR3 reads TGCGCCAGCAGCCAAGATCTTGGGGGCACTGAAGCTTTCTTT.

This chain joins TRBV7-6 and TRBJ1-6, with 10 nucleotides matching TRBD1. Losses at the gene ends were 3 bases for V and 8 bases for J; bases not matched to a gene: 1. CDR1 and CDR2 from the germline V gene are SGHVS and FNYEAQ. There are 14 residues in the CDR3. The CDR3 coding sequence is TGTGCCAGCAGCTTCGGGACAGGGGATTCACCCCTCCACTTT. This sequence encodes CASSFGTGDSPLHF.

The DNA of the CDR3 is TGTGCCTGGATGAACGGGGGTGAAGCTTTCTTT. Translated, it gives CAWMNGGEAFF. This chain links TRBV30 with TRBJ1-1; a possible D gene is TRBD1 (5 bases). Germline V gives CDR1 GTSNPN, CDR2 SVGIG (reference sequence). The CDR3 length is 11 residues. Trimming cost V 4 bases and J 7 bases, with 10 bases left between them. The whole variable domain, filled in from reference TRBV30 and TRBJ1-1, reads SQTIHQWPATLVQPVGSPLSLECTVEGTSNPNLYWYRQAAGRGLQLLFYSVGIGQISSEVPQNLSASRPQDRQFILSSKKLLLSDSGFYLCAWMNGGEAFFGQGTRLTVV.

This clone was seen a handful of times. The CDR3 sequence: CASTPGPDTYEQYF. The CDR3 coding sequence is TGTGCCAGCACTCCGGGACCCGATACCTACGAGCAGTACTTC. The V gene is TRBV7-2, the J gene TRBJ2-7; either TRBD1 or TRBD2 may supply D (5 bases each). The CDR3 is 14 amino acids. Germline V lookup: CDR1 SGHTA, CDR2 FQGNSA. With 7 bases removed from V and 2 bases from J, the gap between germline ends came to 15 bases.

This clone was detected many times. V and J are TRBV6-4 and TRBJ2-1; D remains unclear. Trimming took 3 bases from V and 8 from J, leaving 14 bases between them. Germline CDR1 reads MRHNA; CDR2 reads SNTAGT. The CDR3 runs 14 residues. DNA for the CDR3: TGTGCCAGCAGTGAAAACTCCTTAAACTATGAGCAGTTCTTC. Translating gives CASSENSLNYEQFF.

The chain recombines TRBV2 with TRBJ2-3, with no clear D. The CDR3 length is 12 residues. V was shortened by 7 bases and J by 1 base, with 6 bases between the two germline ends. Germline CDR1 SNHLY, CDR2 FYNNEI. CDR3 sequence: CASTLGTDTQYF. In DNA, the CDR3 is TGTGCCAGCACGCTCGGCACAGATACGCAGTATTTT.

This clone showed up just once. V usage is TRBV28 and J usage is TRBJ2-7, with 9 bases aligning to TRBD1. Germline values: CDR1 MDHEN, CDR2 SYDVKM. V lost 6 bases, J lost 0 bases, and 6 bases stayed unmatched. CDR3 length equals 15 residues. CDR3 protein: CASRFGDRASYEQYF. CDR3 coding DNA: TGTGCCAGCAGGTTTGGGGACAGGGCCTCCTACGAGCAGTACTTC.

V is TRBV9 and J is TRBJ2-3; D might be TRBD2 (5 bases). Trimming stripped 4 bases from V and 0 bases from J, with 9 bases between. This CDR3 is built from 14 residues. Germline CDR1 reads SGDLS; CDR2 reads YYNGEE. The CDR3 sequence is CASSLRTSTDTQYF. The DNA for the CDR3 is TGTGCCAGCAGCCTAAGGACTAGCACAGATACGCAGTATTTT.

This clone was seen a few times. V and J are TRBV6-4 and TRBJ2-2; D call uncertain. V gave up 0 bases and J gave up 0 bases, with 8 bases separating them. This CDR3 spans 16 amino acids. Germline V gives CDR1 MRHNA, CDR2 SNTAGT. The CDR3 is CASSDSWRSNTGELFF. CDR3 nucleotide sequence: TGTGCCAGCAGTGACTCTTGGCGGTCGAACACCGGGGAGCTGTTTTTT.

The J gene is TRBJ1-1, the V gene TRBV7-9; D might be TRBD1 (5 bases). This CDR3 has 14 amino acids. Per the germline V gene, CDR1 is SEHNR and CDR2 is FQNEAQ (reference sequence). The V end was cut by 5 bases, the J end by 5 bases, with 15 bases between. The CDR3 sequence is CASSPGAGRTEAFF. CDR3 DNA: TGTGCCAGCAGCCCCGGGGCGGGGAGGACTGAAGCTTTCTTT.

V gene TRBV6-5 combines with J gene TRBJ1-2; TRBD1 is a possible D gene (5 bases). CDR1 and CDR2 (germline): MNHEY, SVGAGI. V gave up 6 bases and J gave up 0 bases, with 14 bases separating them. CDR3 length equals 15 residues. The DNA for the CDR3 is TGTGCCAGCAGCGGGGCGGGGTTCCCTAACTATGGCTACACCTTC. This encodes CASSGAGFPNYGYTF.

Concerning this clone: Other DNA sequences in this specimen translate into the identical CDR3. CDR3 in DNA: TGTGCCACCAGCAGAGGTCTAGCGGGAGGAGAGACCCAGTACTTC. Protein sequence: CATSRGLAGGETQYF. The rearrangement links TRBV15 to TRBJ2-5, with 11 bases identical to TRBD2. The germline V gene has CDR1 LNHNV and CDR2 YYDKDF (reference sequence). The junction had 2 bases not matched to a gene; V was cut back by 1 base and J by 4 bases. This CDR3 is built from 15 residues. The whole variable domain, filled in from reference TRBV15 and TRBJ2-5, reads DAMVIQNPRYQVTQFGKPVTLSCSQTLNHNVMYWYQQKSSQAPKLLFHYYDKDFNNEADTPDNFQSRRPNTSFCFLDIRSPGLGDTAMYLCATSRGLAGGETQYFGPGTRLLVL.

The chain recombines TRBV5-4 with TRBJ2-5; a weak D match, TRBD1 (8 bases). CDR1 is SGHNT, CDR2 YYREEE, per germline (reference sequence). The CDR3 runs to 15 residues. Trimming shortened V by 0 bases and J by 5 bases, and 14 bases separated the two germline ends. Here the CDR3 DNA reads TGTGCCAGCAGCTTGGGAGGACAGGGAGGGGAGACCCAGTACTTC. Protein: CASSLGGQGGETQYF.

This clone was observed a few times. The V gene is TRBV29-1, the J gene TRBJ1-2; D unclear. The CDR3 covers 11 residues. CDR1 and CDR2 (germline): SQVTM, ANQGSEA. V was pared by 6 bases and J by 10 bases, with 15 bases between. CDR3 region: CSVTLSDDYTF. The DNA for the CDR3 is TGCAGCGTCACTCTGTCGGACGACTACACCTTC.

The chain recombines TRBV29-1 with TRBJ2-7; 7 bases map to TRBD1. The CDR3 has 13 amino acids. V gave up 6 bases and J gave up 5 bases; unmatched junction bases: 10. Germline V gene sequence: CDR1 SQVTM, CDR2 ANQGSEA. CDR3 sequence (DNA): TGCAGCGTATGGACAGGATTGATGAACGAGCAGTACTTC. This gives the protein CSVWTGLMNEQYF.

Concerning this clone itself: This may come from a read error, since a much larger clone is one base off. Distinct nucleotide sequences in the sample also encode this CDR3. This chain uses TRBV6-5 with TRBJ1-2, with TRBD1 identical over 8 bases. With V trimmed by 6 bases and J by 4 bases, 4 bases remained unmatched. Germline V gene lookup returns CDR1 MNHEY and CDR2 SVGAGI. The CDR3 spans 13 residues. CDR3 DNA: TGTGCCAGCAGCCGCGACAGGGGCTATGGCTACACCTTC. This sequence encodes CASSRDRGYGYTF.

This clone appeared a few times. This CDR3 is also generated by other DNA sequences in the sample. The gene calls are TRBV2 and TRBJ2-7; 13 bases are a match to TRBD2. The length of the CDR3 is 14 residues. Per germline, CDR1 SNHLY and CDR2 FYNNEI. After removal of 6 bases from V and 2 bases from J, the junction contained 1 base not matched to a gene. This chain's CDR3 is CASRGTSGTYEQYF. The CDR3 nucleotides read TGTGCCAGCAGGGGGACTAGCGGGACCTACGAGCAGTACTTC.

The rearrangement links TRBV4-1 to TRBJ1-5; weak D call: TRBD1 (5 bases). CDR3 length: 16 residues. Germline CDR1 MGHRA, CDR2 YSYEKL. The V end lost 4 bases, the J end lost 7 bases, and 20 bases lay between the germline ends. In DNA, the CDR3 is TGCGCCAGCAGCCCCCTTTGGGGGACGGAGCGGCAGCCCCAGCATTTT. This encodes CASSPLWGTERQPQHF.

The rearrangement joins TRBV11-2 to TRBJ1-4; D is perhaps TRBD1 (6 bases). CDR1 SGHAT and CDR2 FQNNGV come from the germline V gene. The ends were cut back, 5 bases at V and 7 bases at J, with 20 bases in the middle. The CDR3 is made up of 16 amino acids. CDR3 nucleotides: TGTGCCAGCAGCGCCGGGTTGGGGGCAAGGGGTGAAAAACTGTTTTTT. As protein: CASSAGLGARGEKLFF.

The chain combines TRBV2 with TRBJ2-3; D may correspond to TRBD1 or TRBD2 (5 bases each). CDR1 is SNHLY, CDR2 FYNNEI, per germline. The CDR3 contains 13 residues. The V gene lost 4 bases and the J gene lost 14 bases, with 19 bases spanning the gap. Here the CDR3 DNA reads TGTGCCAGCAGTGTTGAGGGGTCTGGCGCTTTGTATTTT. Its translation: CASSVEGSGALYF.